This T cell receptor (beta chain) is drawn from a study of T-cell memory formation after mild COVID-19. Note on this clonotype: The antigen remains unidentified.

The V gene lost 0 bases and the J gene lost 0 bases, with 8 bases spanning the gap. Germline CDR1 reads SGHRS; CDR2 reads YFSETQ. The CDR3 loop spans 15 amino acids. cDNA libraries for TCR alpha and TCR beta, carrying sample barcodes and UMIs, came from 5'RACE with constant-segment primers. TCRdb reanalysed the 5' RACE reads using MiXCR and keeps one entry per CDR3 protein. The table shows under 450,000 distinct CDR3 sequences, with 14% occurring only once. General observations from the study: Memory from before infection featured some responding clones, which suggests cross-reactive memory joined. Clones that contracted clustered mainly in CM and EM if CD4+ and in EMRA if CD8+.

The rearrangement uses TRBV5-1 and TRBJ2-3; D is undetermined. This sequence originates from a young man who had mild COVID-19 (a few samples of this study predate the infection). Cell type and time point are not known. Sample: PBMCs or a T cell subset sorted from them (not recorded which). The CDR3 DNA is TGCGCCAGCAGCTTGGCGCCCAGAAGCACAGATACGCAGTATTTT. Translation gives CASSLAPRSTDTQYF.